Following are 20 T cell receptor beta chains from one sample sequenced in a study of T cells after yellow fever vaccination (dated by TCRdb to the late 2010s). Library construction relied on 5' RACE. The data were produced on an Illumina HiSeq 2500. Using fastp at Q25 and MiXCR, TCRdb reprocessed the public reads and kept productive beta chains. Identical CDR3 protein sequences are pooled into one entry, listed with their most common genes and DNA. The sample contains about 130,000 distinct CDR3 sequences, under 8% of them found a single time. The ten largest make up under 0.7% of the sample. The intended sense of this specimen's treatment or condition label: live attenuated yellow fever vaccine strain. This specimen consisted of CD4+ T cells sorted from PBMCs, obtained 10 days after the yellow fever booster vaccination. These receptors all come from a young man who received the YFV17D yellow fever vaccine.

In this sample, this clonotype turned up a few times. The genes are TRBV20-1 and TRBJ2-1; perhaps TRBD1 as D (6 bases). The CDR3 is 15 amino acids. The germline V gene has CDR1 DFQATT and CDR2 SNEGSKA (reference sequence). Trimming left V 3 bases short and J 6 bases short, with 18 bases between. The CDR3 region is CSASPTRVGGNEQFF. The CDR3 DNA reads as TGCAGTGCTAGCCCCACGAGGGTAGGGGGCAATGAGCAGTTCTTC.

The table lists this clonotype with many counts. This chain connects TRBV30 to TRBJ2-7, with TRBD2 matching over 11 bases. With 1 base clipped from V and 5 bases from J, the junction kept 7 bases outside the gene matches. Germline values: CDR1 GTSNPN, CDR2 SVGIG (reference sequence). This CDR3 has 15 residues. CDR3 nucleotide sequence: TGTGCCTGGAGTGAGGGGGGACTAGCGGCCCACGAGCAGTACTTC. Encoded protein: CAWSEGGLAAHEQYF.

This clonotype has ten or more counts. The V call is TRBV5-1, the J call TRBJ2-1, with a tentative D call TRBD2 (6 bases). Trimming stripped 4 bases from V and 7 bases from J, with 15 bases between. Germline CDR1 reads SGHRS; CDR2 reads YFSETQ. This CDR3 spans 14 amino acids. The CDR3 DNA follows: TGCGCCAGCAGCGGCGGGACCGAGGGTAATGAGCAGTTCTTC. It yields the protein CASSGGTEGNEQFF.

This clonotype was counted at least ten times. J is TRBJ2-5 and V is TRBV29-1, with D possibly called TRBD1 or TRBD2 (5 bases each). Germline CDR1 and CDR2: SQVTM and ANQGSEA. The CDR3 sequence is 12 residues long. V was clipped by 4 bases and J by 4 bases, with 10 bases between them. CDR3 nucleotide sequence: TGCAGCGTTGGCTCGGGGCGAGAGACCCAGTACTTC. Translated: CSVGSGRETQYF. Complete variable domain (other parts from reference TRBV29-1 and TRBJ2-5): SAVISQKPSRDICQRGTSLTIQCQVDSQVTMMFWYRQQPGQSLTLIATANQGSEATYESGFVIDKFPISRPNLTFSTLTVSNMSPEDSSIYLCSVGSGRETQYFGPGTRLLVL.

This clonotype has a count of ten or more. The CDR3, as DNA: TGTGCCAGCAGTCCAGGGGAGGGACGACAAGAGACCCAGTACTTC. The encoded protein is CASSPGEGRQETQYF. This chain uses TRBV5-5 with TRBJ2-5, with a tentative D call TRBD2 (7 bases). This CDR3 contains 15 residues. Germline values: CDR1 SGHKS, CDR2 YYEKEE (reference sequence). The ends were cut back, 5 bases at V and 2 bases at J, with 16 bases in the middle.

The table lists this clonotype with many counts. J is TRBJ2-5 and V is TRBV20-1; no firm D call. The V gene lost 1 base and the J gene lost 5 bases, with 23 bases spanning the gap. The CDR3 spans 17 residues. Germline CDR1 is DFQATT and CDR2 is SNEGSKA (reference sequence). CDR3 region: CSARGFSGANIGETQYF. The CDR3, as DNA: TGCAGTGCTAGAGGATTTTCTGGAGCTAATATCGGGGAGACCCAGTACTTC.

This clonotype was counted at least ten times. This chain links TRBV4-1 with TRBJ2-7, with 13 bases fitting TRBD2. The CDR3 runs to 20 residues. Germline CDR1 MGHRA, CDR2 YSYEKL. V shed 0 bases, J shed 0 bases, and the junction held 11 bases outside the gene matches. Here the CDR3 reads CASSQERGTSGNRSSYEQYF. CDR3 coding DNA: TGCGCCAGCAGCCAAGAAAGGGGGACTAGCGGGAACAGGAGCTCCTACGAGCAGTACTTC.

The chain carries TRBV19 and TRBJ2-3; D not certain. Germline V gives CDR1 LNHDA, CDR2 SQIVND (reference sequence). V was shortened by 6 bases and J by 1 base, with 8 bases between the two germline ends. The CDR3 contains 13 residues. The CDR3 region has the DNA TGTGCCAGTAGCGGTACTCGCACAGATACGCAGTATTTT. As protein: CASSGTRTDTQYF.

J is TRBJ2-7 and V is TRBV5-4, with D uncertain. Germline-derived CDR1 and CDR2 are SGHNT and YYREEE (reference sequence). The length of the CDR3 is 13 residues. Deletions cut 5 bases from V and 5 bases from J, with 14 bases between. The CDR3 here is CASRLSSKDEQYF. CDR3 bases: TGTGCCAGCAGACTTAGCTCGAAAGACGAGCAGTACTTC.

This clonotype was counted at least ten times. J is TRBJ1-1 and V is TRBV18; 8 bases map to TRBD1. The V gene's germline CDR1 is KGHSH and CDR2 LQKENI. Germline trimming cut 1 base from V and 7 bases from J; bases unmatched to any gene: 2. The CDR3 totals 13 residues. The CDR3, as DNA: TGTGCCAGCTCACCACTTGGACAGGGTGAAGCTTTCTTT. It codes for CASSPLGQGEAFF.

At least ten counts were recorded for this clonotype. The genes are TRBV9 and TRBJ2-7; tentative D call: TRBD1 (6 bases). Germline V CDR1 and CDR2: SGDLS, YYNGEE. The CDR3 covers 13 residues. The ends were cut back, 2 bases at V and 4 bases at J, with 10 bases in the middle. CDR3 in DNA: TGTGCCAGCAGCGTGGGGGCGTTGTACGAGCAGTACTTC. As protein: CASSVGALYEQYF. The full variable domain, with the rest looked up from reference TRBV9 and TRBJ2-7, is DSGVTQTPKHLITATGQRVTLRCSPRSGDLSVYWYQQSLDQGLQFLIQYYNGEERAKGNILERFSAQQFPDLHSELNLSSLELGDSALYFCASSVGALYEQYFGPGTRLTVT.

There are many counts of this clonotype. The rearrangement links TRBV29-1 to TRBJ2-7; D unclear. V lost 7 bases and J lost 5, with 15 bases in between. The germline gives CDR1 SQVTM, CDR2 ANQGSEA. CDR3 length: 12 amino acids. The chain's CDR3 is CSGASVGHEQYF. CDR3 DNA: TGCAGCGGCGCATCCGTCGGCCACGAGCAGTACTTC.

This clonotype occurred many times. The chain combines TRBV3-1 with TRBJ2-1; 7 bases align to TRBD1. This CDR3 comprises 14 residues. V was pared by 2 bases and J by 5 bases, with 3 bases of the junction left unmatched. Per the germline V gene, CDR1 is LGHDT and CDR2 is YNNKEL (reference sequence). In DNA, the CDR3 is TGTGCCAGCAGCCAACGGGACAGAAACAATGAGCAGTTCTTC. The encoded protein is CASSQRDRNNEQFF.

This clonotype was seen repeatedly, ten times or more. The chain recombines TRBV15 with TRBJ2-3, with 14 nucleotides matching TRBD2. With V trimmed by 0 bases and J by 6 bases, 8 bases remained unmatched. The CDR3 is 18 amino acids. Germline CDR1 LNHNV, CDR2 YYDKDF (reference sequence). The CDR3 region has the DNA TGTGCCACCAGCAGAGAGGGGGGACTAGCGGGAGCTATGGATACGCAGTATTTT. Encoded protein: CATSREGGLAGAMDTQYF. Supplemented by reference TRBV15 and TRBJ2-3, the full variable domain reads DAMVIQNPRYQVTQFGKPVTLSCSQTLNHNVMYWYQQKSSQAPKLLFHYYDKDFNNEADTPDNFQSRRPNTSFCFLDIRSPGLGDTAMYLCATSREGGLAGAMDTQYFGPGTRLTVL.

This CDR3 reads CASSFPYSHYNEQFF. In nucleotides, the CDR3 is TGTGCCAGCAGCTTCCCCTACTCCCATTACAATGAGCAGTTCTTC. The V and J genes are TRBV7-6 and TRBJ2-1; D is uncertain. The CDR3 sequence is 15 residues long. Germline values: CDR1 SGHVS, CDR2 FNYEAQ. V shed 3 bases and J shed 4 bases, with 13 bases lying between them. Filled out from reference TRBV7-6 and TRBJ2-1, the complete variable domain reads GAGVSQSPRYKVTKRGQDVALRCDPISGHVSLYWYRQALGQGPEFLTYFNYEAQQDKSGLPNDRFSAERPEGSISTLTIQRTEQRDSAMYRCASSFPYSHYNEQFFGPGTRLTVL.

This clonotype was counted many times. The chain carries TRBV6-6 and TRBJ2-7; 11 bases are shared with TRBD1. V shed 8 bases and J 6 bases; nucleotides not matched to a gene: 6. In germline, CDR1 is MNHNY, CDR2 SVGAGI (reference sequence). This CDR3 spans 13 amino acids. DNA of the CDR3: TGTGCCAGCGGAGGGACAGGGGGGTCCGAGCAGTACTTC. Its protein product is CASGGTGGSEQYF.

This clonotype appeared many times. The rearrangement uses TRBV20-1 and TRBJ2-5, with D perhaps TRBD1 (5 bases). V lost 5 bases to trimming and J lost 6 bases, with 13 bases between them. Germline CDR1 reads DFQATT; CDR2 reads SNEGSKA (reference sequence). The CDR3 extends over 12 amino acids. The CDR3 region has the DNA TGCAGTGCTCCGGACCAGGGCAAGACCCAGTACTTC. Translation gives CSAPDQGKTQYF.

This chain uses TRBV7-2 with TRBJ2-7; 7 bases fit TRBD2. The CDR3 has 15 residues. The trim removed 6 bases at V and 0 bases at J, leaving 8 bases unmatched. CDR1 and CDR2 from the germline V gene are SGHTA and FQGNSA. The CDR3 loop is CASRGGDSSSYEQYF. The CDR3 coding sequence is TGTGCCAGCAGGGGGGGGGACTCTAGCTCCTACGAGCAGTACTTC.

The table lists this clonotype with many counts. CDR3 residues: CASSFDRGYAGELFF. The DNA for the CDR3 is TGTGCCAGCAGTTTTGACAGGGGGTACGCCGGGGAGCTGTTTTTT. This rearrangement joins TRBV27 to TRBJ2-2; TRBD1 matches at 9 bases. Looked up from germline, CDR1 is MNHEY and CDR2 is SMNVEV (reference sequence). The V segment lost 3 bases and the J segment 6 bases; nucleotides outside the gene matches: 5. There are 15 residues in the CDR3.

This rearrangement joins TRBV19 to TRBJ2-2, with unresolved D. Trimming removed 2 bases from V and 4 bases from J, with 8 bases in between. The CDR3 covers 14 residues. Germline values: CDR1 LNHDA, CDR2 SQIVND (reference sequence). As DNA, the CDR3 is TGTGCCAGTAGTATAATGGGTAGCACCGGGGAGCTGTTTTTT. Protein: CASSIMGSTGELFF.